The 19 T cell receptor beta chains below come from one sample, sequenced in a study of T cells in localized non-small cell lung cancer. Here immunoSEQ multiplex PCR was the method, and the copy in TCRdb shows in-frame clones only, minus some. The data contain some 25,000 clones, 92% of them singletons. The source was peripheral blood, collected before any cancer treatment. The receptors stem from a woman aged 35-75 years with stage I lung adenocarcinoma.

V usage is TRBV29-1 and J usage is TRBJ1-2; 8 bases align to TRBD1. Trimming removed 8 bases from V and 2 bases from J; junction bases left unmatched: 7. Per germline, CDR1 SQVTM and CDR2 ANQGSEA. CDR3 length equals 13 residues. The CDR3 protein is CSPEQGVNYGYTF. CDR3 coding DNA: TGCAGCCCCGAACAGGGGGTCAACTATGGCTACACCTTC.

V usage is TRBV29-1 and J usage is TRBJ2-3, with 9 bases identical to TRBD1. This CDR3 region has 14 residues. The V segment lost 6 bases and the J segment 5 bases; nucleotides outside the gene matches: 9. Germline CDR1 SQVTM, CDR2 ANQGSEA. In DNA, the CDR3 is TGCAGCGTCGATGGACAGGGGAGAAAAGATACGCAGTATTTT. Translated: CSVDGQGRKDTQYF.

The V and J genes are TRBV28 and TRBJ2-3; the match to TRBD1 covers 11 bases. The CDR3 sequence is 16 residues long. V shed 4 bases, J shed 6 bases, and the junction held 9 bases outside the gene matches. Germline CDR1 is MDHEN and CDR2 is SYDVKM. In DNA, the CDR3 is TGTGCCAGCAGTTCTCCCGGGACAGGGGGTGGGGATACGCAGTATTTT. It translates to CASSSPGTGGGDTQYF. The full variable domain, completed using reference TRBV28 and TRBJ2-3, is DVKVTQSSRYLVKRTGEKVFLECVQDMDHENMFWYRQDPGLGLRLIYFSYDVKMKEKGDIPEGYSVSREKKERFSLILESASTNQTSMYLCASSSPGTGGGDTQYFGPGTRLTVL.

V and J are TRBV7-9 and TRBJ2-3, with 7 nucleotides matching TRBD2. CDR3 length equals 18 residues. The J segment lost 2 bases and the V segment lost 4 bases, leaving 15 bases of the junction unmatched. Germline V gene sequence: CDR1 SEHNR, CDR2 FQNEAQ (reference sequence). The CDR3 region has the DNA TGTGCCAGCAGCTCCATATGGGAAGAGCGGGGCTACACAGATACGCAGTATTTT. The encoded protein is CASSSIWEERGYTDTQYF. The full variable domain, rest sourced from reference TRBV7-9 and TRBJ2-3, is DTGVSQNPRHKITKRGQNVTFRCDPISEHNRLYWYRQTLGQGPEFLTYFQNEAQLEKSRLLSDRFSAERPKGSFSTLEIQRTEQGDSAMYLCASSSIWEERGYTDTQYFGPGTRLTVL.

This clone occurred a few times. This rearrangement joins TRBV4-1 to TRBJ2-7; the match to TRBD1 covers 7 bases. CDR1 MGHRA and CDR2 YSYEKL come from the germline V gene. Losses at the gene ends were 4 bases for V and 2 bases for J; bases not matched to a gene: 5. CDR3 length: 14 amino acids. The CDR3 DNA reads as TGCGCCAGCAGCCCCTGGGACAGCCCCTACGAGCAGTACTTC. Its protein product is CASSPWDSPYEQYF.

This rearrangement joins TRBV27 to TRBJ2-2, with TRBD1 identical over 7 bases. CDR1 is MNHEY, CDR2 SMNVEV, per germline (reference sequence). This CDR3 has 14 amino acids. V lost 8 bases to trimming and J lost 1 base; unmatched junction nucleotides: 4. The CDR3: CASRQGRNTGELFF. CDR3 bases: TGTGCCAGCCGACAGGGTAGGAACACCGGGGAGCTGTTTTTT.

The gene calls are TRBV6-1 and TRBJ2-7; a possible D gene is TRBD1 (6 bases). V lost 7 bases to trimming and J lost 6 bases, with 22 bases between them. Germline V CDR1 and CDR2: MNHNS, SASEGT. The CDR3 is 15 amino acids. The CDR3 here is CASNLGQSLVPEQYF. CDR3 nucleotide sequence: TGTGCCAGCAACCTCGGACAGTCCCTAGTCCCCGAGCAGTACTTC.

Turning to this clone: A junction end diverges from the germline sequence, so it may reflect a read error. The identical CDR3 is also encoded by other nucleotide sequences in the sample. The chain combines TRBV18 with TRBJ2-7; TRBD1 might be the D (6 bases). Germline V lookup: CDR1 KGHSH, CDR2 LQKENI. This CDR3 contains 12 residues. The CDR3, as DNA: TGTGCCAGTTCACCTACAGGGTCCGAGCAGTACTTC. Its protein product is CASSPTGSEQYF. The full variable domain, rest sourced from reference TRBV18 and TRBJ2-7, is NAGVMQNPRHLVRRRGQEARLRCSPMKGHSHVYWYRQLPEEGLKFMVYLQKENIIDESGMPKERFSAEFPKEGPSILRIQQVVRGDSAAYFCASSPTGSEQYFGPGTRLTVT.

The chain joins TRBV7-2 to TRBJ1-5; D not resolved. Trimming took off 3 bases at V and 5 bases at J, with 11 bases between the two ends. The CDR3 runs to 14 residues. Germline CDR1 SGHTA, CDR2 FQGNSA. DNA for the CDR3: TGTGCCAGCAGCTTTTACGGCGGGTATCAGCCCCAGCATTTT. Residues: CASSFYGGYQPQHF.

This rearrangement joins TRBV28 to TRBJ2-1, with 10 bases aligning to TRBD2. CDR1 is MDHEN, CDR2 SYDVKM, per germline. V lost 4 bases, J lost 5 bases, and 2 bases stayed unmatched. The CDR3 spans 14 residues. This chain's CDR3 is CASSSGLANNEQFF. The CDR3 bases are TGTGCCAGCAGTTCGGGACTAGCGAACAATGAGCAGTTCTTC.

The rearrangement uses TRBV28 and TRBJ1-3, with D perhaps matching TRBD1 (6 bases). The CDR3 runs 15 residues. Germline CDR1 MDHEN, CDR2 SYDVKM. V lost 1 base and J lost 4, with 11 bases in between. Here the CDR3 reads CASSLFKGGGNTIYF. CDR3 in DNA: TGTGCCAGCAGTTTATTCAAAGGGGGAGGAAACACCATATATTTT.

The chain links TRBV29-1 to TRBJ2-7; TRBD2 is a possible D gene (6 bases). The V gene's germline CDR1 is SQVTM and CDR2 ANQGSEA. V lost 6 bases and J 6 bases, leaving 12 bases between the germline ends. The CDR3 contains 11 residues. In nucleotides, the CDR3 is TGCAGCGTGGGGGGTGAAGCCGAGCAGTACTTC. Its protein is CSVGGEAEQYF.

The genes are TRBV28 and TRBJ2-3, with D maybe TRBD2 (5 bases). Germline lookup yields CDR1 MDHEN and CDR2 SYDVKM. V dropped 3 bases and J dropped 0 bases, with 28 bases sitting between them. The CDR3 runs 21 residues. This CDR3 is CASSFTISPFWAGGSTDTQYF. The CDR3 DNA reads TGTGCCAGCAGTTTCACTATTTCCCCCTTTTGGGCGGGCGGTAGCACAGATACGCAGTATTTT.

The V call is TRBV7-9, the J call TRBJ2-1; D remains ambiguous. Germline CDR1 is SEHNR and CDR2 is FQNEAQ (reference sequence). V shed 5 bases and J shed 2 bases, with 10 bases lying between them. The CDR3 is 14 residues long. DNA for the CDR3: TGTGCCAGCAGCAAAACTTACACCTACAATGAGCAGTTCTTC. Its translation: CASSKTYTYNEQFF.

The chain links TRBV6-6 to TRBJ2-3; the match to TRBD1 covers 9 bases. Germline assignment: CDR1 MNHNY and CDR2 SVGAGI (reference sequence). Trimming took 9 bases from V and 4 from J; bases not matched to a gene: 14. This CDR3 is 16 amino acids long. The CDR3: CASRTGGSGRADTQYF. CDR3 nucleotide sequence: TGTGCCAGTCGTACAGGGGGCAGCGGAAGGGCAGATACGCAGTATTTT.

The chain has TRBV6-5 and TRBJ2-7; D possibly corresponds to TRBD2 (6 bases). Between the trimmed V and J ends, which lost 8 bases and 2 bases, there was a span of 13 bases. Germline CDR1 MNHEY, CDR2 SVGAGI. This CDR3 has 13 amino acids. The CDR3, as DNA: TGTGCCAGCGGCCGGAGGGTGGCCTACGAGCAGTACTTC. It codes for CASGRRVAYEQYF.

The chain couples TRBV28 to TRBJ1-2; TRBD1 matches at 7 bases. Germline V gives CDR1 MDHEN, CDR2 SYDVKM. V trimming: 3 bases; J trimming: 5 bases; junction bases outside the gene matches: 3. The CDR3 sequence is 13 residues long. The CDR3 here is CASSFQGVYGYTF. The DNA for the CDR3 is TGTGCCAGCAGTTTTCAGGGGGTTTATGGCTACACCTTC.

The V and J genes are TRBV2 and TRBJ2-3, with a tentative D call TRBD2 (5 bases). Trimming pared 4 bases from V and 3 bases from J, leaving 14 bases between. Germline lookup yields CDR1 SNHLY and CDR2 FYNNEI. This CDR3 has 15 residues. CDR3 DNA: TGTGCCAGCAGTGTACTAGTTCGGGGTACAGATACGCAGTATTTT. Its translation: CASSVLVRGTDTQYF.

V usage is TRBV9 and J usage is TRBJ2-3; TRBD2 might be the D (6 bases). Trimming pared 4 bases from V and 6 bases from J, leaving 12 bases between. There are 13 residues in the CDR3. In germline, CDR1 is SGDLS, CDR2 YYNGEE. CDR3 loop: CASSPQRADTQYF. The CDR3 DNA sequence: TGTGCCAGCAGCCCCCAGCGGGCCGATACGCAGTATTTT.